These 15 T cell receptor beta chains were all obtained from the same sample, sequenced in a study of Ad26.COV2.S vaccination and SARS-CoV-2 variants. Only in-frame clones appear in the TCRdb table, and some are missing; sequencing was by immunoSEQ multiplex PCR. The table includes some 340,000 clones, approximately 86% detected once. The treatment: around 19 received Ad26.COV2.S at low or high dose, single or two shots; roughly 5 received placebo; per-sample allocation not given. Repertoires come from day 63 after the first vaccine or placebo injection. The input for sequencing was peripheral blood, taken in a trial of Ad26.COV2.S vaccine versus placebo. These receptors all stem from a person aged 18 to 59 who received the Ad26.COV2.S COVID-19 vaccine or a placebo.

This clone was counted a single time. This rearrangement joins TRBV7-3 to TRBJ1-5; possibly TRBD1 for D (5 bases). The CDR3 extends over 14 amino acids. The V gene's germline CDR1 is SGHTA and CDR2 FQGTGA. V was pared by 5 bases and J by 3 bases, with 11 bases between. The CDR3 reads CASSPTGNNQPQHF. The CDR3, as DNA: TGTGCCAGCAGCCCTACAGGAAACAATCAGCCCCAGCATTTT.

The chain recombines TRBV28 with TRBJ1-5; D unresolved. This CDR3 has 15 residues. Trimming removed 3 bases at V and 7 bases at J, with 16 bases between. Germline assignment: CDR1 MDHEN and CDR2 SYDVKM. CDR3 amino acids: CASSLFSTPRQPQHF. In DNA form, the CDR3 reads TGTGCCAGCAGTTTGTTCAGTACCCCCAGGCAGCCCCAGCATTTT.

By proportion, this clone is medium-sized. The genes are TRBV2 and TRBJ1-1; maybe TRBD1 (6 bases). V gave up 2 bases and J gave up 2 bases, with 15 bases separating them. CDR1 is SNHLY and CDR2 is FYNNEI in the germline V gene. CDR3 length: 16 amino acids. CDR3 sequence reads: CASSERSRGGNTEAFF. The CDR3 DNA reads as TGTGCCAGCAGTGAAAGATCTAGGGGGGGAAACACTGAAGCTTTCTTT.

With respect to this clone: This specimen includes other DNA sequences encoding the same CDR3. The gene calls are TRBV7-9 and TRBJ1-1, with D perhaps TRBD1 (5 bases). Trimming cost V 3 bases and J 0 bases, with 5 bases left between them. The V gene's germline CDR1 is SEHNR and CDR2 FQNEAQ (reference sequence). This CDR3 is built from 13 residues. CDR3 protein: CASSLTVNTEAFF. The CDR3 nucleotides read TGTGCCAGCAGCTTGACAGTGAACACTGAAGCTTTCTTT.

J is TRBJ1-5 and V is TRBV9, with 7 bases that match TRBD1. The ends lost 4 bases at V and 4 bases at J; junction bases unmatched: 14. Germline values: CDR1 SGDLS, CDR2 YYNGEE. The CDR3 is 17 amino acids. For the CDR3, the DNA is TGTGCCAGCAGCCCCAACTTCCGGACAGGTGTGAATCAGCCCCAGCATTTT. Translating it yields CASSPNFRTGVNQPQHF.

This CDR3 is CASSLKWVNTEAFF. The CDR3, as DNA: TGTGCCAGCAGTTTAAAATGGGTGAACACTGAAGCTTTCTTT. The rearrangement joins TRBV28 to TRBJ1-1; D ambiguous. Germline V lookup: CDR1 MDHEN, CDR2 SYDVKM. V lost 2 bases and J 0 bases, leaving 7 bases between the germline ends. The CDR3 has 14 amino acids.

The rearrangement joins TRBV12-3 or TRBV12-4 to TRBJ2-5; D uncertain. This CDR3 comprises 13 residues. Trimming removed 1 base at V and 7 bases at J, with 10 bases between. The CDR3 sequence: CASSLGGSGTQYF. For the CDR3, the DNA is TGTGCCAGCAGTTTAGGGGGATCGGGGACCCAGTACTTC.

The chain employs TRBV24-1 and TRBJ2-1; TRBD2 aligns across 15 bases. V trimming: 3 bases; J trimming: 4 bases; junction bases outside the gene matches: 3. Germline V lookup: CDR1 KGHDR, CDR2 SFDVKD. The CDR3 is 17 amino acids. This chain's CDR3 is CATSDPGTSGGYNEQFF. The CDR3 DNA follows: TGTGCCACCAGTGATCCCGGGACTAGCGGGGGGTACAATGAGCAGTTCTTC.

This chain connects TRBV2 to TRBJ2-7; 9 positions agree with TRBD1. Germline CDR1 reads SNHLY; CDR2 reads FYNNEI. V was pared by 7 bases and J by 1 base, with 2 bases of the junction left unmatched. This CDR3 contains 13 residues. The CDR3 DNA reads as TGTGCCAGCAAGGACAGGGGTTCCTACGAGCAGTACTTC. Translating gives CASKDRGSYEQYF.

The chain combines TRBV4-1 with TRBJ2-1; 7 bases agree with TRBD1. J lost 2 bases, V lost 0 bases, and 1 base had no gene match. CDR1 and CDR2 (germline): MGHRA, YSYEKL. The CDR3 spans 15 residues. The CDR3 bases are TGCGCCAGCAGCCAAGATACAGGGGCCTACAATGAGCAGTTCTTC. Translating it yields CASSQDTGAYNEQFF.

V is TRBV4-2 and J is TRBJ2-4, with unresolved D. The CDR3 is 17 amino acids. The germline gives CDR1 LGHNA, CDR2 YNFKEQ. The germline V and J ends were trimmed by 5 bases and 6 bases, with 23 bases remaining between them. The CDR3 DNA reads as TGTGCCAGCAGCTTCCTTACAGATGCAGGAGCCGGAAACATTCAGTACTTC. Translating it yields CASSFLTDAGAGNIQYF.

This sequence joins TRBV2 and TRBJ2-1; maybe TRBD2 (6 bases). Germline loops: CDR1 SNHLY, CDR2 FYNNEI. V lost 4 bases and J 4 bases, leaving 17 bases between the germline ends. This CDR3 comprises 16 residues. CDR3 region: CASSGFGRQLYNEQFF. For the CDR3, the DNA is TGTGCCAGCAGTGGTTTCGGGAGACAGTTATACAATGAGCAGTTCTTC.

The chain couples TRBV5-6 to TRBJ2-2; D unresolved. The germline V and J ends were trimmed by 1 base and 0 bases, with 13 bases remaining between them. The CDR3 sequence is 17 residues long. Germline CDR1 SGHDT, CDR2 YYEEEE. CDR3 bases: TGTGCCAGCAGCTTGATTTTTAACAGAGCGAACACCGGGGAGCTGTTTTTT. Its protein is CASSLIFNRANTGELFF.

The gene calls are TRBV5-1 and TRBJ2-2, with 8 positions matching TRBD1. The CDR3 is made up of 16 amino acids. The germline CDR1 and CDR2 sequences are SGHRS and YFSETQ. The trim removed 0 bases at V and 4 bases at J, leaving 5 bases unmatched. The CDR3 bases are TGCGCCAGCAGCTTGGGGCAGGGGGCGCCCACCGGGGAGCTGTTTTTT. This encodes CASSLGQGAPTGELFF.

The chain couples TRBV2 to TRBJ1-2; 12 nucleotides line up with TRBD1. This CDR3 region has 14 residues. The germline CDR1 and CDR2 sequences are SNHLY and FYNNEI. With 6 bases clipped from V and 6 bases from J, the junction kept 5 bases outside the gene matches. The CDR3 sequence: CASRWDRGQDGYTF. The CDR3 nucleotides read TGTGCCAGCAGATGGGACAGGGGGCAGGATGGCTACACCTTC.